This TCR beta chain was obtained from a study of STAT3 mutations in large granular lymphocyte leukemia. The CDR3 runs to 13 residues. Trimming removed 3 bases from V and 8 bases from J, with 13 bases in between. CDR1 MNHEY and CDR2 SMNVEV come from the germline V gene (reference sequence). Sequencing used immunoSEQ multiplex PCR; TCRdb keeps in-frame clones, though not all of them. The sample has approximately 17,000 clones; 84% are singletons. A remark on this clone: Antigen specificity is unknown.

Regarding the study as a whole: In T-cell large granular lymphocyte leukemia, about half of patients showed multiple immunodominant subclonotypes.

The J gene is TRBJ1-2, the V gene TRBV27; D perhaps matches TRBD1 (5 bases). The sequenced sample was peripheral blood mononuclear cells. The TCR sequence derives from a man aged 50-60 years with T-cell large granular lymphocyte leukemia. Some clones in this sample may be carry-over from other donors' samples. Here the CDR3 reads CASSFLDMGGYTF. As DNA, the CDR3 is TGTGCCAGCAGTTTCCTGGACATGGGAGGCTACACCTTC.